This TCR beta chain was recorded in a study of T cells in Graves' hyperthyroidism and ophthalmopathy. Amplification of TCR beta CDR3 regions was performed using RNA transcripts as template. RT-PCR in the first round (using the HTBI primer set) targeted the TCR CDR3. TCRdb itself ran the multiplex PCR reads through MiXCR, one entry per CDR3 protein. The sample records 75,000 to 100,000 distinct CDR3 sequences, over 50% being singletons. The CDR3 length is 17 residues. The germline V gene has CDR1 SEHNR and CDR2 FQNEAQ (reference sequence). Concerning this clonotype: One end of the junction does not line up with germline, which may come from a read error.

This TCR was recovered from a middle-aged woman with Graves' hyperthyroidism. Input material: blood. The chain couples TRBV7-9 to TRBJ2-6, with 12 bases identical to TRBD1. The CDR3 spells CANSLGDRGRGANVLTF. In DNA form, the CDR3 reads TGTGCCAACAGCTTAGGGGACAGGGGGCGAGGGGCCAACGTCCTGACTTTC.